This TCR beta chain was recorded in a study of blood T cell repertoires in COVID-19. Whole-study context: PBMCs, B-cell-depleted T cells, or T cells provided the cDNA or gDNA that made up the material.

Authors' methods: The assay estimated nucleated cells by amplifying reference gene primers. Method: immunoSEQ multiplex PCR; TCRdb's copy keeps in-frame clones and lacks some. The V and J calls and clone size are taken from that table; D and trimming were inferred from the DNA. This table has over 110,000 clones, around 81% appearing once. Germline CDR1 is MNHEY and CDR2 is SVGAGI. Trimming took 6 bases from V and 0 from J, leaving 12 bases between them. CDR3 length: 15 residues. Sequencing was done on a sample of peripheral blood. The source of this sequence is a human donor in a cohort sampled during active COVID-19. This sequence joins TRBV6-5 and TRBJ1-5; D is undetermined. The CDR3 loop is CASRLTENSNQPQHF. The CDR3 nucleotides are TGTGCCAGCAGACTCACAGAGAATAGCAATCAGCCCCAGCATTTT.